This T cell receptor beta chain is drawn from a study of Graves' ophthalmopathy and Graves' hyperthyroidism. The authors amplified TCR beta CDR3 regions, and they did so from RNA transcripts for repertoire sequencing. HTBI primers were employed in first-round RT-PCR, then a second-round multiplex PCR followed. Using its own MiXCR run on the multiplex PCR reads, TCRdb lists one record per CDR3 protein. The profile covers 500,000 to 800,000 distinct CDR3 sequences, with more than 40% appearing a single time and 3% to 3.5% taken by the ten largest. The starting material, about 9.9 ml of fresh peripheral blood, provided the PBMCs. Trimming took 4 bases from V and 5 from J; bases not matched to a gene: 11. This CDR3 has 16 residues. Per germline, CDR1 SGHAT and CDR2 FQNNGV.

This sequence originates from an adult man with Graves' ophthalmopathy. The sequencing input was peripheral blood. This chain uses TRBV11-2 with TRBJ2-5, with 9 bases that match TRBD2. The CDR3 sequence: CASSWGSSGIGETQYF. CDR3 sequence (DNA): TGTGCCAGCAGCTGGGGATCTAGCGGGATAGGTGAGACCCAGTACTTC.